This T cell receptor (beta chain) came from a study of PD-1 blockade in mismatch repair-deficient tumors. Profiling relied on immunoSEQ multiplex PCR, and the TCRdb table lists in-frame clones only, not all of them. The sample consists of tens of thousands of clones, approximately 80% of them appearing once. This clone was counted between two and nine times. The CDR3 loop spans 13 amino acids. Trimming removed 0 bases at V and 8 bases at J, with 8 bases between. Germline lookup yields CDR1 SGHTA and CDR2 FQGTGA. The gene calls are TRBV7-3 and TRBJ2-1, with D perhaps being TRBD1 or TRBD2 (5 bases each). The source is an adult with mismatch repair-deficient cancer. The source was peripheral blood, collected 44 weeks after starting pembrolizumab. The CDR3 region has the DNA TGTGCCAGCAGCTTAACCCGGGACGATGAGCAGTTCTTC. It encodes CASSLTRDDEQFF. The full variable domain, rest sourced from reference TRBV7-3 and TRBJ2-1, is GAGVSQTPSNKVTEKGKYVELRCDPISGHTALYWYRQSLGQGPEFLIYFQGTGAADDSGLPNDRFFAVRPEGSVSTLKIQRTERGDSAVYLCASSLTRDDEQFFGPGTRLTVL.